This note documents a single T cell receptor (beta chain) sequence. The data derive from a study of blood T cell repertoires in COVID-19. V was trimmed by 4 bases and J by 4 bases, leaving 20 bases between them. The CDR3 has 16 residues. Germline CDR1 and CDR2: SGHNT and YENEEA. Authors' analysis steps: Reference gene primers were amplified, and this amplification served to estimate nucleated cell counts. The repertoire was sequenced with immunoSEQ multiplex PCR; TCRdb's copy has only in-frame clones and lacks some. V, J and clone size were drawn from that table, and D and trimming were deduced from the DNA. Of fewer than 200,000 clones listed, about 88% are singletons.

This rearrangement joins TRBV11-3 to TRBJ2-7, with D possibly being TRBD1 (6 bases). The TCR was taken from a woman aged 40 to 50 in a cohort exposed to, infected with or recovered from COVID-19 (not recorded which). Sequencing was carried out using PBMCs or T cells enriched from blood (not recorded which). The CDR3 DNA is TGTGCCAGCAGCTCGGGCCTTACAGGGTACGGGTACGAGCAGTACTTC. It codes for CASSSGLTGYGYEQYF. The full variable domain, in which reference TRBV11-3 and TRBJ2-7 provide the parts outside the CDR3, is EAGVVQSPRYKIIEKKQPVAFWCNPISGHNTLYWYLQNLGQGPELLIRYENEEAVDDSQLPKDRFSAERLKGVDSTLKIQPAELGDSAVYLCASSSGLTGYGYEQYFGPGTRLTVT.